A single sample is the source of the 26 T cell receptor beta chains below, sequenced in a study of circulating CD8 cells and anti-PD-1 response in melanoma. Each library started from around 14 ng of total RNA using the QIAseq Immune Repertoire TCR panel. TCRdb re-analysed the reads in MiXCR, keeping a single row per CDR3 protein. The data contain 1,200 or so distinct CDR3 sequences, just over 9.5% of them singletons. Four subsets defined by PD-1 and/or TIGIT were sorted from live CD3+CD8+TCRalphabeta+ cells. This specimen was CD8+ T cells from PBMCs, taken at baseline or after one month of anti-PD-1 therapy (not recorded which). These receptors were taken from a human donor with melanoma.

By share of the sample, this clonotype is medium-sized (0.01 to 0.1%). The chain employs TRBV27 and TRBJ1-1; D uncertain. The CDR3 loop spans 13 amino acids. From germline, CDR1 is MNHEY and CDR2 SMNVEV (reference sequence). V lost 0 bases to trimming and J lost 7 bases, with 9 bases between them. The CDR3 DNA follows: TGTGCCAGCAGTTTATCAGGGCCCAGTGAAGCTTTCTTT. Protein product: CASSLSGPSEAFF.

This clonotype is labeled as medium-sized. In DNA form, the CDR3 reads TGCGCCAGCAGCCAAGTGGCCCACTCCTACGAGCAGTACTTC. This codes for CASSQVAHSYEQYF. The chain recombines TRBV4-3 with TRBJ2-7; D gene ambiguous. The V end was cut by 1 base, the J end by 0 bases, with 7 bases between. CDR1 is LGHNA and CDR2 is YSLEER in the germline V gene. The CDR3 is 14 amino acids.

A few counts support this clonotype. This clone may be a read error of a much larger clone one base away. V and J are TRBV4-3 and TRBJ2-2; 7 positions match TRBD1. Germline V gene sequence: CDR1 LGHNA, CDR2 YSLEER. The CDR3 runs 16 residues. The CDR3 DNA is TGCGCCGGCAGCCAAGGACAGGACTTCTACACCGGGGAGCTGTTTTTT. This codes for CAGSQGQDFYTGELFF.

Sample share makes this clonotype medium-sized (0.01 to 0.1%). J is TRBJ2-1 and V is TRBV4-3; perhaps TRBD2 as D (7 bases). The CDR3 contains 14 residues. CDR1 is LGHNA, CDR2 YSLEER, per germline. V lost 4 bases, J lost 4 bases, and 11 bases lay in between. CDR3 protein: CASSLGGAYNEQFF. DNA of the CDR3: TGCGCCAGCAGCCTAGGGGGGGCTTACAATGAGCAGTTCTTC.

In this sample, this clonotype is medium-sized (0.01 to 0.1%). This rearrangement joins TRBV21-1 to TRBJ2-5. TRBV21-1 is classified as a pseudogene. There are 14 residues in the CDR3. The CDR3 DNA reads TGTGCCAGCAGCAAACTTGGGGTGGGAGAGACCCAGTACTTC. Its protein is CASSKLGVGETQYF.

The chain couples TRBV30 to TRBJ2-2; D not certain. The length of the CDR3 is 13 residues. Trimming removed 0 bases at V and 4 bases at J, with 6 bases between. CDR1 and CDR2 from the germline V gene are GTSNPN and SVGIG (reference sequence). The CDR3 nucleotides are TGTGCCTGGAGTGTACATTCCACCGGGGAGCTGTTTTTT. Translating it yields CAWSVHSTGELFF.

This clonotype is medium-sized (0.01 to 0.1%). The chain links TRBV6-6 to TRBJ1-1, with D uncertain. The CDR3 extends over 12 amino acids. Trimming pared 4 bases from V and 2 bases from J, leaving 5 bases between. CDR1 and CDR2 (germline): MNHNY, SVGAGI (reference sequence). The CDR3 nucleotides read TGTGCCAGCAGTTTTGTTAACACTGAAGCTTTCTTT. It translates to CASSFVNTEAFF.

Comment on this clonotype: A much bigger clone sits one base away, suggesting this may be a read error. The CDR3 loop reads CASNRDGCNQPQHF. DNA of the CDR3: TGTGCCAGTAATCGGGACGGATGCAATCAGCCCCAGCATTTT. V is TRBV19 and J is TRBJ1-5, with D possibly TRBD1 on 5 matching bases. V was cut by 7 bases and J by 2 bases, with 12 bases left in between. This CDR3 has 14 amino acids. Germline V gene data show CDR1 as LNHDA and CDR2 as SQIVND (reference sequence). Full variable domain (outside the CDR3, taken from reference TRBV19 and TRBJ1-5): DGGITQSPKYLFRKEGQNVTLSCEQNLNHDAMYWYRQDPGQGLRLIYYSQIVNDFQKGDIAEGYSVSREKKESFPLTVTSAQKNPTAFYLCASNRDGCNQPQHFGDGTRLSIL.

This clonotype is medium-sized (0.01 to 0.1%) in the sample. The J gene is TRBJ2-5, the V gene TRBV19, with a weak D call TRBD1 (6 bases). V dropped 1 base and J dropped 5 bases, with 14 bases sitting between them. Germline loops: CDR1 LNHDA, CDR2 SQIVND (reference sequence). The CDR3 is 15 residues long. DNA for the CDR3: TGTGCCAGTAGTATAGCTGGGACATCTTGGGAGACCCAGTACTTC. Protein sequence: CASSIAGTSWETQYF.

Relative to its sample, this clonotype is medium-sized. The CDR3, as DNA: TGTGCCAGCAGTACCCAGGGATCTGCTGGCTACACCTTC. Residues: CASSTQGSAGYTF. V gene TRBV12-3 or TRBV12-4 combines with J gene TRBJ1-2; TRBD1 is a possible D gene (5 bases). This CDR3 spans 13 amino acids. V dropped 5 bases and J dropped 7 bases, with 14 bases sitting between them.

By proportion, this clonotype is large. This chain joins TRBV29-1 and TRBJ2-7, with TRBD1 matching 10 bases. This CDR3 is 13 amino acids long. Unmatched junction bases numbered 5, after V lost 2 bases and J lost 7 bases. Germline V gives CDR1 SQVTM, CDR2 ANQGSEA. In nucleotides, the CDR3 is TGCAGCGTTGAATTGGACAGGGGGTGGGAGCAGTACTTC. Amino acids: CSVELDRGWEQYF.

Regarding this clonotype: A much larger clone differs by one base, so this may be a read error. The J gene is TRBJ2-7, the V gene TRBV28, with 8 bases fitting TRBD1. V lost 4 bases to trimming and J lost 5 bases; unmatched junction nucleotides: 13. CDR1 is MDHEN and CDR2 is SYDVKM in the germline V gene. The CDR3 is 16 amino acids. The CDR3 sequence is CASSSYGQGGFHEQYF. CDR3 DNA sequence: TGTGCCAGCAGTTCCTACGGACAGGGAGGTTTCCACGAGCAGTACTTC.

The CDR3 here is CAWSLWGGGQPQHF. The CDR3 nucleotides are TGTGCCTGGAGTCTCTGGGGAGGTGGACAGCCCCAGCATTTT. V and J are TRBV30 and TRBJ1-5; no definite D call. Germline V lookup: CDR1 GTSNPN, CDR2 SVGIG (reference sequence). The CDR3 runs to 14 residues. Trimming left V 2 bases short and J 7 bases short, with 15 bases between.

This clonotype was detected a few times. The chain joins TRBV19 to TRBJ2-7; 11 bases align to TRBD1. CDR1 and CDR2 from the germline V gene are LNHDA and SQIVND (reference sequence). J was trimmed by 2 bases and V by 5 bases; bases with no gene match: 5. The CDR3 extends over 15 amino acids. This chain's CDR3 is CASSAGQGAAYEQYF. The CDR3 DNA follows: TGTGCCAGTAGTGCAGGACAGGGGGCAGCCTACGAGCAGTACTTC. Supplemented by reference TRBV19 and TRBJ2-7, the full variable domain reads DGGITQSPKYLFRKEGQNVTLSCEQNLNHDAMYWYRQDPGQGLRLIYYSQIVNDFQKGDIAEGYSVSREKKESFPLTVTSAQKNPTAFYLCASSAGQGAAYEQYFGPGTRLTVT.

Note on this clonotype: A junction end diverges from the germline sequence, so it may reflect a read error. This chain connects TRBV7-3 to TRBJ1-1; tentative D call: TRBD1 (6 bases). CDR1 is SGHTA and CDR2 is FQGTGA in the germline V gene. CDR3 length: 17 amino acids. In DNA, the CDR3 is TGCGCCAGCAGCCATTATGCACCGGGACAACAGAACACTGAAGCTTTCTTT. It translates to CASSHYAPGQQNTEAFF.

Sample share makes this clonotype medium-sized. The CDR3 spells CASSHLIRADTQYF. In DNA form, the CDR3 reads TGCGCCAGCAGCCACCTCATTCGGGCAGATACGCAGTATTTT. The V gene is TRBV4-1, the J gene TRBJ2-3, with D unresolved. Trimming removed 3 bases from V and 4 bases from J, with 11 bases in between. The germline V gene encodes CDR1 MGHRA and CDR2 YSYEKL. The CDR3 spans 14 residues.

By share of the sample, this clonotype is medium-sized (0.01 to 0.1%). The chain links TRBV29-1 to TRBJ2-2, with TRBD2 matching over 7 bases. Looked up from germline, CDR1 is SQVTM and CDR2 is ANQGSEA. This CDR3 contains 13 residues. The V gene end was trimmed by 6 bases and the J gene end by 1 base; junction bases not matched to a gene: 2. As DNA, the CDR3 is TGCAGCGTAGCGGGGTGGAACACCGGGGAGCTGTTTTTT. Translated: CSVAGWNTGELFF.

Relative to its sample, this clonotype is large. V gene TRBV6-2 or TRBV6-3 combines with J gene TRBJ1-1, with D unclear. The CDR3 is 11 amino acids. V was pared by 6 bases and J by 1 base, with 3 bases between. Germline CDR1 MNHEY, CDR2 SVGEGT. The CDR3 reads CASRANTEAFF. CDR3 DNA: TGTGCCAGCAGGGCGAACACTGAAGCTTTCTTT.

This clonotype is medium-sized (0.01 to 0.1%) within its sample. The CDR3 region is CASWDRHEQFF. The CDR3 DNA reads as TGTGCCAGCTGGGACCGACATGAGCAGTTCTTC. V and J are TRBV2 and TRBJ2-1; the D gene could be TRBD1 or TRBD2 (5 bases each). This CDR3 contains 11 residues. Per the germline V gene, CDR1 is SNHLY and CDR2 is FYNNEI. V dropped 8 bases and J dropped 8 bases, with 10 bases sitting between them.

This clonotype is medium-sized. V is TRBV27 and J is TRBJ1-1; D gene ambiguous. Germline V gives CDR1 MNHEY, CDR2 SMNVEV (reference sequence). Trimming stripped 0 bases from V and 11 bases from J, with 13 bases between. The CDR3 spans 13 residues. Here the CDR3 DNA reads TGTGCCAGCAGTTTATCGGGAGGTCTGTTTGCTTTCTTT. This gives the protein CASSLSGGLFAFF.

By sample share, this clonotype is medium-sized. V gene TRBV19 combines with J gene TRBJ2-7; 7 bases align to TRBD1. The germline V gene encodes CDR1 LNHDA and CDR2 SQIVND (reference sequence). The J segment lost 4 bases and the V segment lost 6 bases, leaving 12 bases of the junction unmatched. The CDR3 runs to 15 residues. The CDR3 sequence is CASSQQGPPLYEQYF. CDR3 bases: TGTGCCAGTAGCCAACAGGGGCCCCCCCTATACGAGCAGTACTTC. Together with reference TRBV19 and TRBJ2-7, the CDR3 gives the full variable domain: DGGITQSPKYLFRKEGQNVTLSCEQNLNHDAMYWYRQDPGQGLRLIYYSQIVNDFQKGDIAEGYSVSREKKESFPLTVTSAQKNPTAFYLCASSQQGPPLYEQYFGPGTRLTVT.

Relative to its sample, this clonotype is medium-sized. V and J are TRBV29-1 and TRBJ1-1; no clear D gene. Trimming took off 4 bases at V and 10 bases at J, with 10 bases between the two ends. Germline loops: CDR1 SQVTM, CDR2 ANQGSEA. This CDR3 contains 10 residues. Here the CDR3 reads CSVGSEGAFF. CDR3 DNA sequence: TGCAGCGTTGGGTCCGAGGGAGCTTTCTTT.

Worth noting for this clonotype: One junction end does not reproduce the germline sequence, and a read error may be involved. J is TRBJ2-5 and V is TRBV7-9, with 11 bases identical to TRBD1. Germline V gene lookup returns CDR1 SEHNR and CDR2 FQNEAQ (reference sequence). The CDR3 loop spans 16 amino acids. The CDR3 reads CASSLGQGASSESQYF. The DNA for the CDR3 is TGTGCCAGCAGCCTCGGACAGGGGGCATCTTCAGAGTCCCAGTACTTC.

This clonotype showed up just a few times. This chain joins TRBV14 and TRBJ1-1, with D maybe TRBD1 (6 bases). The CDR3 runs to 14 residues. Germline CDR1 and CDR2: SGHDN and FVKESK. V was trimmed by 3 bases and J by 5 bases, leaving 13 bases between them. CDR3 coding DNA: TGTGCCAGCAGCCATGTAGGGGGGCTTACTGAAGCTTTCTTT. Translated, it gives CASSHVGGLTEAFF.

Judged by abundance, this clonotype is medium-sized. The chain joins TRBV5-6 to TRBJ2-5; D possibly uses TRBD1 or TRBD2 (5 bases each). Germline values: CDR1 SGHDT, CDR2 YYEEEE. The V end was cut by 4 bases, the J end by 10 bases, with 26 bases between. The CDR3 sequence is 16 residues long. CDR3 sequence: CASSQPGPFSLGGQYF. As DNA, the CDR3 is TGTGCCAGCAGCCAGCCTGGGCCGTTCAGCCTTGGGGGCCAGTACTTC. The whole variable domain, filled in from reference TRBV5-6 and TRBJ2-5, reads DAGVTQSPTHLIKTRGQQVTLRCSPKSGHDTVSWYQQALGQGPQFIFQYYEEEERQRGNFPDRFSGHQFPNYSSELNVNALLLGDSALYLCASSQPGPFSLGGQYFGPGTRLLVL.

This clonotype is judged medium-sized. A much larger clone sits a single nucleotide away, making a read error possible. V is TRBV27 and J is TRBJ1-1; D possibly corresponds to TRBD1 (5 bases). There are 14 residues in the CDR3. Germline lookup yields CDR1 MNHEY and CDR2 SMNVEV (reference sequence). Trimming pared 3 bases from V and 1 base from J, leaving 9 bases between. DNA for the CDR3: TGTGCCAGCAGTTTTTTAGGGGAGAACACTGAAGCTTTCTTT. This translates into CASSFLGENTEAFF.